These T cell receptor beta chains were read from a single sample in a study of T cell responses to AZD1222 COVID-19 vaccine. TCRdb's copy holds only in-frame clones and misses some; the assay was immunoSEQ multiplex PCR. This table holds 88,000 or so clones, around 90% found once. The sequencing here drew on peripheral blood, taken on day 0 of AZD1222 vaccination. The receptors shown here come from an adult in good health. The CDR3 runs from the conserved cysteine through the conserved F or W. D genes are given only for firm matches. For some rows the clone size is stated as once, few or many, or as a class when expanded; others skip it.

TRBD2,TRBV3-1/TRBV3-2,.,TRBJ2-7,CASSRGLAVLLNEQYF,TGTGCCAGCAGTCGCGGACTAGCGGTACTCCTGAACGAGCAGTACTTC
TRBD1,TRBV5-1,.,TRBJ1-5,CASSLGQGAAENQPQHF,TGCGCCAGCAGCCTGGGACAGGGGGCTGCCGAGAATCAGCCCCAGCATTTT
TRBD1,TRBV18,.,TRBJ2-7,CASSSQGAGSYEQYF,TGTGCCAGCTCATCACAGGGGGCCGGCTCCTACGAGCAGTACTTC
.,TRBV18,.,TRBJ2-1,CASSPTSREDEQFF,TGTGCCAGCTCACCAACTAGTAGAGAGGATGAGCAGTTCTTC
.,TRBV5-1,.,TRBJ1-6,CASSLGGSYNSPLHF,TGCGCCAGCAGCTTGGGTGGCTCCTATAATTCACCCCTCCACTTT
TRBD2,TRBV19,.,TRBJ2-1,CASSILGLAVGNEQFF,TGTGCCAGTAGTATTTTGGGACTAGCGGTGGGTAATGAGCAGTTCTTC
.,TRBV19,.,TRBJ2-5,CASSMGRFQETQYF,TGTGCCAGTAGTATGGGACGGTTCCAAGAGACCCAGTACTTC
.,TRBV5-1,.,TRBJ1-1,CASSLVSGTEAFF,TGCGCCAGCAGCTTGGTTTCAGGGACTGAAGCTTTCTTT
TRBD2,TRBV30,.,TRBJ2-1,CAWNLAGGPGEQFF,TGTGCCTGGAATTTAGCGGGGGGGCCCGGTGAGCAGTTCTTC
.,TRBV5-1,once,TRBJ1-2,CASSGQHNYGYTF,TGCGCCAGCAGCGGACAGCATAACTATGGCTACACCTTC
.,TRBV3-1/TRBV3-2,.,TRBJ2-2,CASSQDGTGELFF,TGTGCCAGCAGCCAAGATGGCACAGGGGAGCTGTTTTTT
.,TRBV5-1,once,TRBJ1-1,CASSLDSGGGTEAFF,TGCGCCAGCAGCTTGGATTCAGGTGGAGGCACTGAAGCTTTCTTT
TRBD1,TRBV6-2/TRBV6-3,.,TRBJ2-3,CASSYLPGTGETDTQYF,TGTGCCAGCAGTTACCTCCCCGGGACAGGGGAAACAGATACGCAGTATTTT
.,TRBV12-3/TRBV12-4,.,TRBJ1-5,CASSLADQPQHF,TGTGCCAGCAGTTTGGCAGATCAGCCCCAGCATTTT
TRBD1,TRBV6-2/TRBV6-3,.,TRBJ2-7,CASSPNLRGQNLYEQYF,TGTGCCAGCAGTCCAAACCTAAGGGGGCAAAACCTCTACGAGCAGTACTTC
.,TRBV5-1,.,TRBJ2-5,CASSPGTGEETQYF,TGCGCCAGCAGCCCGGGGACCGGGGAAGAGACCCAGTACTTC
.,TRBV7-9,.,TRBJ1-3,CASSPGQSSGNTIYF,TGTGCCAGCAGCCCAGGACAGTCCTCTGGAAACACCATATATTTT
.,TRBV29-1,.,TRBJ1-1,CSVVLNTEAFF,TGCAGCGTTGTGCTGAACACTGAAGCTTTCTTT
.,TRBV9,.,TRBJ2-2,CASSAETGATGELFF,TGTGCCAGCAGCGCCGAGACAGGAGCAACCGGGGAGCTGTTTTTT
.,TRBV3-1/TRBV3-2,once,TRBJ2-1,CASSQEWYNNEQFF,TGTGCCAGCAGCCAAGAGTGGTATAATAATGAGCAGTTCTTC
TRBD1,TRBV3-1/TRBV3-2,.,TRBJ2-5,CASSLRDSQETQYF,TGTGCCAGCAGCCTGAGGGACAGCCAAGAGACCCAGTACTTC
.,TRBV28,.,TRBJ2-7,CASSLMRTDGYEQYF,TGTGCCAGCAGTTTAATGAGGACAGATGGGTACGAGCAGTACTTC
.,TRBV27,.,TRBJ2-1,CASRRPRGAYNEQFF,TGTGCCAGCAGAAGACCTAGGGGTGCCTACAATGAGCAGTTCTTC
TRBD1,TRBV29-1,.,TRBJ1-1,CSVRPTGAEAFF,TGCAGCGTCCGCCCTACAGGGGCAGAAGCTTTCTTT
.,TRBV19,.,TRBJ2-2,CASSIRPLLRNTGELFF,TGTGCCAGTAGTATAAGACCCCTTTTGAGAAACACCGGGGAGCTGTTTTTT
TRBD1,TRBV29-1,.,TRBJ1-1,CSVEPNRGQNTEAFF,TGCAGCGTTGAACCCAACAGGGGTCAGAACACTGAAGCTTTCTTT
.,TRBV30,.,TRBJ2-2,CAWSLATDTGELFF,TGTGCCTGGAGTCTAGCGACCGACACCGGGGAGCTGTTTTTT
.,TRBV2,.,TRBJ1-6,CASGTESSYNSPLHF,TGTGCCAGTGGGACTGAGAGCTCCTATAATTCACCCCTCCACTTT
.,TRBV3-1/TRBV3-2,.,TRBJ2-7,CASSQEFPTDGSYEQYF,TGTGCCAGCAGCCAAGAGTTCCCCACGGACGGGTCCTACGAGCAGTACTTC
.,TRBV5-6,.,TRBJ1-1,CASSLWQTFFANTEAFF,TGTGCCAGCAGCTTGTGGCAGACCTTTTTCGCGAACACTGAAGCTTTCTTT
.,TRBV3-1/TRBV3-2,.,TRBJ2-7,CASSQGPLGGRALYEQYF,TGTGCCAGCAGCCAAGGCCCCCTCGGAGGGCGGGCGCTCTACGAGCAGTACTTC
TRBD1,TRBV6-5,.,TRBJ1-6,CASSYSRQGGSPLHF,TGTGCCAGCAGTTACTCGAGACAGGGGGGATCACCCCTCCACTTT
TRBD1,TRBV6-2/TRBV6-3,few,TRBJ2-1,CASSAGQGWNEQFF,TGTGCCAGCAGTGCCGGACAGGGGTGGAATGAGCAGTTCTTC
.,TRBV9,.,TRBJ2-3,CASSVGWGRAGTDTQYF,TGTGCCAGCAGCGTAGGATGGGGACGGGCGGGCACAGATACGCAGTATTTT
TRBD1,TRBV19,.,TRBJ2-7,CASSTTGTGTGEQYF,TGTGCCAGTAGTACCACCGGGACAGGGACTGGGGAGCAGTACTTC
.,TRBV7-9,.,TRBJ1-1,CASSLIMAFF,TGTGCCAGCAGCTTAATAATGGCTTTCTTT
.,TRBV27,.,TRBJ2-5,CASQVGPGSGTQYF,TGTGCCAGCCAGGTGGGGCCAGGGTCAGGGACCCAGTACTTC
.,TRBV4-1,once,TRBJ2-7,CASSQEVGAAGWLEQYF,TGCGCCAGCAGCCAAGAGGTTGGAGCGGCGGGATGGCTCGAGCAGTACTTC
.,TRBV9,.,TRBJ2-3,CASSAPSVAATDTQYF,TGTGCCAGCAGCGCCCCCTCGGTTGCGGCCACAGATACGCAGTATTTT
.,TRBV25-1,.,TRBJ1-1,CASKKTGTEAFF,TGTGCCAGCAAGAAGACAGGCACTGAAGCTTTCTTT
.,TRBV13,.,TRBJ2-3,CASSLEKDTQYF,TGTGCCAGCAGCTTAGAGAAGGATACGCAGTATTTT